The rows below give T cell receptor beta chains drawn from one sample of a study of blood T cell repertoires in COVID-19. Profiling relied on immunoSEQ multiplex PCR, and the TCRdb table lists in-frame clones only, not all of them. Seen here are tens of thousands of clones, around 80% observed once, and the top ten hold 15% to 20%. Specimen: peripheral blood. The receptors derive from a man aged 25 to 40 with COVID-19, enrolled during active disease. Both conserved end residues are part of each CDR3. D genes are given only for firm matches. Expanded clones get a size class; other rows say once, few or many, or leave the size out.

V	size	D	J	DNA	CDR3
TRBV10-3	.	TRBD2	TRBJ2-1	TGTGCCATCAAAGGGACTAGCGTTAGCTCCTACAATGAGCAGTTCTTC	CAIKGTSVSSYNEQFF
TRBV10-3	.	TRBD2	TRBJ2-1	TGTGCCATCAGCTTGAGCCGGGAGGACTACAATGAGCAGTTCTTC	CAISLSREDYNEQFF
TRBV5-1	few	.	TRBJ2-3	TGCGCCAGCAGCTTGGAGCGGAGCACAGATACGCAGTATTTT	CASSLERSTDTQYF
TRBV5-1	.	.	TRBJ2-7	TGCGCCAGCAGCTTGGTGTTAGGGGGATACGAGCAGTACTTC	CASSLVLGGYEQYF
TRBV4-1	few	.	TRBJ2-7	TGCGCCAGCAGCCCTCTTATCACAGCTTCCTACGAGCAGTACTTC	CASSPLITASYEQYF
TRBV27	.	.	TRBJ1-6	TGTGCCAGCAGTTTTTTAGGCAACAGGAATAATTCACCCCTCCACTTT	CASSFLGNRNNSPLHF
TRBV5-1	.	.	TRBJ1-2	TGCGCCAGCAGCTTTGACAGCCCTAACTATGGCTACACCTTC	CASSFDSPNYGYTF
TRBV28	.	.	TRBJ2-1	TGTGCCAGCAGTTCACCCCCGGGGGACTCATTTAACCACAATGAGCAGTTCTTC	CASSSPPGDSFNHNEQFF
TRBV18	.	TRBD1	TRBJ1-4	TGTGCCAGCTCACCGTTGCGGGACAGTAATGAAAAACTGTTTTTT	CASSPLRDSNEKLFF
TRBV4-1	.	TRBD2	TRBJ2-6	TGCGCCAGCAGCCAAATAAAACCGGGACTATCCACCCCTGGGGCCAACGTCCTGACTTTC	CASSQIKPGLSTPGANVLTF
TRBV10-3	.	.	TRBJ2-1	TGTGCCACCAGAGATGGCACGACAGCCCCTGAGCAGTTCTTC	CATRDGTTAPEQFF
TRBV30	.	.	TRBJ1-4	TGTGCCTGGAGTCAGAGGGTTGGTGAAAAACTGTTTTTT	CAWSQRVGEKLFF
TRBV5-1	.	.	TRBJ2-1	TGCGCCAGCAGCTCTCCTACCGGGACACTGGACCTAAATGAGCAGTTCTTC	CASSSPTGTLDLNEQFF
TRBV6-5	.	TRBD1	TRBJ2-2	TGTGCCAGCAGTTTGGACAGGGGCCTAACCGGGGAGCTGTTTTTT	CASSLDRGLTGELFF
TRBV13	.	.	TRBJ2-5	TGTGCCAGCAGCTTAGTCTTAGCAGAGACCCAGTACTTC	CASSLVLAETQYF
TRBV5-1	few	.	TRBJ2-7	TGCGCCAGCAGTTCGACCGCCAACAGGGTCAACGAGCAGTACTTC	CASSSTANRVNEQYF
TRBV5-1	.	TRBD2	TRBJ2-3	TGCGCCAGCAGCCCTGAGACTAGCGGCAGCACAGATACGCAGTATTTT	CASSPETSGSTDTQYF
TRBV28	.	TRBD1	TRBJ1-1	TGTGCCAGCAGAGAAGGAATGGACAGGGTGAACACTGAAGCTTTCTTT	CASREGMDRVNTEAFF
TRBV5-1	.	TRBD1	TRBJ1-1	TGCGCCAGCAGCAAGACAGGGGGGCTGAACACTGAAGCTTTCTTT	CASSKTGGLNTEAFF
TRBV9	.	.	TRBJ1-6	TGTGCCAGCAGCGTAGGTTCGGAGAGCTTGGGTTCACCCCTCCACTTT	CASSVGSESLGSPLHF
TRBV27	.	.	TRBJ1-3	TGTGCCAGCAGTTTGACAGGAACTGGAAACACCATATATTTT	CASSLTGTGNTIYF
TRBV12-3/TRBV12-4	many	TRBD1	TRBJ2-7	TGTGCCAGCAGGGGGACAGGGACCTACGAGCAGTACTTC	CASRGTGTYEQYF
TRBV5-1	.	TRBD2	TRBJ2-7	TGCGCCAGCAGCGCAGGACTAGCGGGACCTCTCTACGAGCAGTACTTC	CASSAGLAGPLYEQYF